This entry is about one T cell receptor (beta chain). Measured with immunoSEQ multiplex PCR; TCRdb has only the in-frame clones, and not every one. In the table there are roughly 30,000 clones, approximately 90% of which are singletons. The data belong to a study of T cell changes during pregnancy in multiple sclerosis. Germline loops: CDR1 MNHEY, CDR2 SMNVEV (reference sequence). This CDR3 region has 13 residues. V gave up 4 bases and J gave up 11 bases; unmatched junction bases: 5. The clonotype originates from a female donor with multiple sclerosis, enrolled in a pregnancy study. Sequences were derived from CD8+ T cells from peripheral blood mononuclear cells, sampled in the first trimester of pregnancy. The chain uses TRBV27 and TRBJ1-4, with 9 bases identical to TRBD1. CDR3 amino acids: CASSSRTGEKLFF. As DNA, the CDR3 is TGTGCCAGCAGTTCCCGGACAGGGGAGAAACTGTTTTTT.